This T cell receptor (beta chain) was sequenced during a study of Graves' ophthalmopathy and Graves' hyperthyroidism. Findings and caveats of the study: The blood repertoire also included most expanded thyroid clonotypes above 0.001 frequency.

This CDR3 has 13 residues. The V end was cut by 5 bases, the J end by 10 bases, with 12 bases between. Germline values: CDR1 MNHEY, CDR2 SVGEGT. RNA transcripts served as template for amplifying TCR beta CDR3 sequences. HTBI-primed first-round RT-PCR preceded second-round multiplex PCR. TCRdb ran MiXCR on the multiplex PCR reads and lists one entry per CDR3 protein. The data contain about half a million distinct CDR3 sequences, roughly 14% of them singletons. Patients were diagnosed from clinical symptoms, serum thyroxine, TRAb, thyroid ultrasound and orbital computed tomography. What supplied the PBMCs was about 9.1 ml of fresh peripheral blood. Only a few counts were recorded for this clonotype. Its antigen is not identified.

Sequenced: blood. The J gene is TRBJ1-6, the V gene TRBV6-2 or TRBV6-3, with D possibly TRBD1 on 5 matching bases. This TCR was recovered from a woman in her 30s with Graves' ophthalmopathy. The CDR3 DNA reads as TGTGCCAGCAGTCCTCAGACAGAATCACCCCTCCACTTT. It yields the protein CASSPQTESPLHF.